These T cell receptor beta chains were read from a single sample in a study of response to subunit inactivated influenza vaccine. MiXCR was run by TCRdb on the RT-PCR reads, yielding one entry per CDR3 protein. The table includes hundreds of thousands of distinct CDR3 sequences, 12% to 15% detected once. The starting material was PBMCs from blood, obtained approximately 15 days before vaccination. These receptors were collected from a man in his fifties who received an inactivated influenza vaccine. The CDR3 runs from the conserved cysteine through the conserved F or W. A D gene is named only where the DNA matches it firmly. Some rows have no size entry. The others give once, few or many, or a class for an expanded clone.

D	V	size	J	DNA	CDR3
TRBD2	TRBV7-2	NA	TRBJ2-1	TGTGCCAGCAGCCGATTACCGGGACTAGGGTACAATGAGCAGTTCTTC	CASSRLPGLGYNEQFF
NA	TRBV20-1	NA	TRBJ2-7	TGCAGTCCCAAATCAGGGCTACTGGGAGAGCAGTACTTC	CSPKSGLLGEQYF
NA	TRBV10-1	few	TRBJ2-1	TGCGCCAGCAGTGAGTCGACTTGGAATGAGCAGTTCTTC	CASSESTWNEQFF
NA	TRBV20-1	NA	TRBJ1-4	TGCAGTGCCGCTGGTTTTGGGGCGCGGTCTGAAAAACTGTTTTTT	CSAAGFGARSEKLFF
NA	TRBV7-9	NA	TRBJ1-5	TGTGCCAGCAGCTTACTAGGGACGGACAAACATTTT	CASSLLGTDKHF
TRBD2	TRBV12-3/TRBV12-4	few	TRBJ2-1	TGTGCCAGCAGCCAGACTAGCGGAGGGTTCAATGAGCAGTTCTTC	CASSQTSGGFNEQFF
NA	TRBV9	few	TRBJ2-3	TGTGCCAGCAGCGTCCAGGCAACAGATACGCAGTATTTT	CASSVQATDTQYF
NA	TRBV7-2	NA	TRBJ1-5	TGTGCCAGCAGCTTCGGCGGGCCTAGCAATCAGCCCCAGCATTTT	CASSFGGPSNQPQHF
NA	TRBV5-1	NA	TRBJ2-3	TGCGCCAGCAGTCATCAGGGGGGGTCTACAGATACGCAGTATTTT	CASSHQGGSTDTQYF
NA	TRBV20-1	NA	TRBJ2-7	TGCAGTGCTAGAGACCTAGTCAAGAACTACGAGCAGTACTTC	CSARDLVKNYEQYF
TRBD2	TRBV7-2	NA	TRBJ2-3	TGTGCCAGCAGCACGGGACTAGCGGGAGGCGGAGATACGCAGTATTTT	CASSTGLAGGGDTQYF
NA	TRBV7-9	NA	TRBJ1-2	TGTGCCAGCAGCTCAAGGGGTGGCAGCGCGTATGGCTACACCTTC	CASSSRGGSAYGYTF
NA	TRBV18	NA	TRBJ1-6	TGTGCCAGCTCGCGTGGACAGTGGTCACCCCTCCACTTT	CASSRGQWSPLHF
NA	TRBV12-3/TRBV12-4	NA	TRBJ2-5	TGTGCCAGCAGTTTGGGTGTAAGGGCAGAGACCCAGTACTTC	CASSLGVRAETQYF
NA	TRBV12-3/TRBV12-4	few	TRBJ2-3	TGTGCCAGCAGTTCCCCCCCGGGGGGCACAGATACGCAGTATTTT	CASSSPPGGTDTQYF
NA	TRBV10-3	few	TRBJ1-1	TGTGCCATCAGTGATGGGGGGGCAATGGGCACTGAAGCTTTCTTT	CAISDGGAMGTEAFF
NA	TRBV15	NA	TRBJ1-1	TGTGCCACCAGCAGAGGCAGGAGGGTTGGCCTCGGCACTGAAGCTTTCTTT	CATSRGRRVGLGTEAFF
TRBD2	TRBV3-1	few	TRBJ2-3	TGTGCCAGCAGCCAAGATCTGGCGGGGGGACCCACAGATACGCAGTATTTT	CASSQDLAGGPTDTQYF
TRBD1	TRBV20-1	NA	TRBJ2-7	TGCAGTGCTAGACAGGGGGCGAACGAGCAGTACTTC	CSARQGANEQYF
NA	TRBV4-3	few	TRBJ2-7	TGCGCCAGCAGCCAAGATATCGGGACACTTAAGTACGAGCAGTACTTC	CASSQDIGTLKYEQYF
NA	TRBV27	NA	TRBJ1-2	TGTGCCAGCAGTTCATTGGACCGCTATGGCTACACCTTC	CASSSLDRYGYTF
NA	TRBV12-3/TRBV12-4	few	TRBJ2-7	TGTGCCAGCAGTCCGAGCGGGCCTTCCTACGAGCAGTACTTC	CASSPSGPSYEQYF
NA	TRBV28	few	TRBJ1-5	TGTGCCAGCAGTCCAGGCGATCTTTCGAATCAGCCCCAGCATTTT	CASSPGDLSNQPQHF
TRBD2	TRBV28	many	TRBJ2-1	TGTGCCAGCAGTCAACCCGGGGGGAGGGGCGATGAGCAGTTCTTC	CASSQPGGRGDEQFF
TRBD1	TRBV12-3/TRBV12-4	NA	TRBJ1-5	TGTGCCAGCAGTCAGGGGGGGAATAGCAATCAGCCCCAGCATTTT	CASSQGGNSNQPQHF
NA	TRBV15	few	TRBJ1-5	TGTGCCACCAGCAGGACACGGCTAAGCAATCAGCCCCAGCATTTT	CATSRTRLSNQPQHF
NA	TRBV7-2	NA	TRBJ2-3	TGTGCCAGCAGCTTAGTCTTCAGGGTGGGAGATACGCAGTATTTT	CASSLVFRVGDTQYF
TRBD2	TRBV9	few	TRBJ2-3	TGTGCCAGCAGCGTGGGACTAGACACAGATACGCAGTATTTT	CASSVGLDTDTQYF
TRBD1	TRBV20-1	few	TRBJ2-2	TGCAGTGCTAGCCCTACAGGGGGGTTCCCGACCGGGGAGCTGTTTTTT	CSASPTGGFPTGELFF
NA	TRBV6-2/TRBV6-3	NA	TRBJ1-5	TGTGCCAGCAGTTACGCAGCCCCTTGGGGCAATCAGCCCCAGCATTTT	CASSYAAPWGNQPQHF
NA	TRBV10-3	few	TRBJ1-5	TGTGCCATCAGTACACCGGGACACGAGAATCAGCCCCAGCATTTT	CAISTPGHENQPQHF
NA	TRBV4-3	few	TRBJ2-4	TGCGCCAGCAGCCAGGGGTGGGGGGAAGGAGCCAAAAACATTCAGTACTTC	CASSQGWGEGAKNIQYF
NA	TRBV4-1	NA	TRBJ2-1	TGCGCCAGCTCCATTACCGGGACCTACTACAATGAGCAGTTCTTC	CASSITGTYYNEQFF
NA	TRBV28	many	TRBJ2-3	TGTGCCAGCTCACCCCTAGCGATTAGCACAGATACGCAGTATTTT	CASSPLAISTDTQYF
NA	TRBV29-1	few	TRBJ2-7	TGCAGCGTTGAGGTATCCTCGGCAGAACTTTACTTC	CSVEVSSAELYF
NA	TRBV7-3	NA	TRBJ2-7	TGTGCCAGCAGCTTCGGGGGAGATCGGGAGCAGTACTTC	CASSFGGDREQYF
NA	TRBV3-1	NA	TRBJ1-1	TGTGCCAGCAGCCCCACGGGGGGGGTACAATATGAAGCTTTCTTT	CASSPTGGVQYEAFF